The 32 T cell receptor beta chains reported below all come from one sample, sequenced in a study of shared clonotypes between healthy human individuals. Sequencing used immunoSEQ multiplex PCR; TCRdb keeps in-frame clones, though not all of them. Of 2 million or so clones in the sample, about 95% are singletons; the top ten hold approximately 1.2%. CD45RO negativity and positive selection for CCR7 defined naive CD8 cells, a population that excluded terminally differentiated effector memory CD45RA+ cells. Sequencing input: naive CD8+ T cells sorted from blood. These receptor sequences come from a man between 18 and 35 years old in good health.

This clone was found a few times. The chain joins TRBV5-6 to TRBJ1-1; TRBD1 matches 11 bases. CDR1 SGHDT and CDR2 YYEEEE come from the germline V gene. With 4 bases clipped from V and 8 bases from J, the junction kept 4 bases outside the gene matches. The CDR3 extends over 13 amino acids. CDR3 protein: CASSPRTGGEAFF. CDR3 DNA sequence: TGTGCCAGCAGCCCGAGGACAGGGGGCGAAGCTTTCTTT.

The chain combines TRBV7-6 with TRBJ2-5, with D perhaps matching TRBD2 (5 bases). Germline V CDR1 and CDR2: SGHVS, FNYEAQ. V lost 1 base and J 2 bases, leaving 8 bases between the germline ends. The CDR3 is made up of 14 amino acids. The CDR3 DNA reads TGTGCCAGCAGCTTAGGCAGGACTCAAGAGACCCAGTACTTC. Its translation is CASSLGRTQETQYF.

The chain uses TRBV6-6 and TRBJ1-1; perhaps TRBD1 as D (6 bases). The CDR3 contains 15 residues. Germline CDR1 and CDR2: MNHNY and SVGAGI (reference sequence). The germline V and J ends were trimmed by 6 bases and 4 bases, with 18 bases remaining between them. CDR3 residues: CASSAIETGVTEAFF. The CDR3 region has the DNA TGTGCCAGCAGCGCTATCGAGACAGGCGTCACTGAAGCTTTCTTT.

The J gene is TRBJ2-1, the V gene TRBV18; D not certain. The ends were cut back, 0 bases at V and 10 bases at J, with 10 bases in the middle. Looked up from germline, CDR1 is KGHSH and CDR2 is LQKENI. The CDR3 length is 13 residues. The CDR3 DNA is TGTGCCAGCTCACCACCGGGAAGGCCAGAGCAGTTCTTC. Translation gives CASSPPGRPEQFF.

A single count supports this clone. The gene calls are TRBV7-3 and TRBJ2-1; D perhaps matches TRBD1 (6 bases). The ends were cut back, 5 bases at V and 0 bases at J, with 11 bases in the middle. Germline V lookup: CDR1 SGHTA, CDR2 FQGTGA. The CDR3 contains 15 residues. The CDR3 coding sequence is TGTGCCAGCAGCGCCGCAGGGGACTCCTACAATGAGCAGTTCTTC. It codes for CASSAAGDSYNEQFF.

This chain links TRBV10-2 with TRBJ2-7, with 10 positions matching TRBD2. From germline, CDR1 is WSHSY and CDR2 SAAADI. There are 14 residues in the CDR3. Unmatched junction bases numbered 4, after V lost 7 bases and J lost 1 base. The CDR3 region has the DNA TGCGCCAGCACTCAAGCGGGGGGGTCCTACGAGCAGTACTTC. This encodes CASTQAGGSYEQYF.

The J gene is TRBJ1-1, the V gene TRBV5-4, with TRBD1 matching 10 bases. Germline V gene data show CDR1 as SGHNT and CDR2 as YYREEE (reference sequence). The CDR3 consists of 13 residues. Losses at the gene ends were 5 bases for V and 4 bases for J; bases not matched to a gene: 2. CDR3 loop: CASRDRGATEAFF. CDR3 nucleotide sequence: TGTGCCAGCAGGGACAGGGGGGCCACTGAAGCTTTCTTT.

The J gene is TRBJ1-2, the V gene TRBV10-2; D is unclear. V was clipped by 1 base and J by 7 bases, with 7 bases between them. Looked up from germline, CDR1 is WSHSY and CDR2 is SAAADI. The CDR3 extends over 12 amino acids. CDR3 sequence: CASSEYSTGYTF. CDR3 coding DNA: TGCGCCAGCAGTGAGTACAGTACTGGCTACACCTTC.

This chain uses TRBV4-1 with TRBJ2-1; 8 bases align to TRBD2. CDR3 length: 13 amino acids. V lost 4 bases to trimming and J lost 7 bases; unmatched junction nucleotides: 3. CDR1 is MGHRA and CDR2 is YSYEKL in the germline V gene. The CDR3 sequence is CASSPGTRNEQFF. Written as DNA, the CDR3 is TGCGCCAGCAGCCCCGGGACTAGAAATGAGCAGTTCTTC.

The CDR3 protein is CASSQRWRGSADTQYF. CDR3 in DNA: TGCGCCAGCAGCCAAAGATGGAGGGGCTCGGCAGATACGCAGTATTTT. The chain couples TRBV4-3 to TRBJ2-3, with D tentatively TRBD2 (6 bases). Trimming took 2 bases from V and 4 from J, leaving 16 bases between them. This CDR3 is 16 amino acids long. Looked up from germline, CDR1 is LGHNA and CDR2 is YSLEER.

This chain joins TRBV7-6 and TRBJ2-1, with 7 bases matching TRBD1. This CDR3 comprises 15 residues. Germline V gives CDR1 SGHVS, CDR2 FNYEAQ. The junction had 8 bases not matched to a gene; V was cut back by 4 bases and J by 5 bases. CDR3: CASSSGGHLDNEQFF. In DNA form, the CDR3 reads TGTGCCAGCAGCTCAGGGGGACACCTGGACAATGAGCAGTTCTTC.

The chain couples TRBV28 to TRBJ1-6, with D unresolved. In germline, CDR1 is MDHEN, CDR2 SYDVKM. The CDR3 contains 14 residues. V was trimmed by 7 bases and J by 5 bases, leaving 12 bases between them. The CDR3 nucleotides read TGTGCCAGCAATGGCCCAGCCAATAATTCACCCCTCCACTTT. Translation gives CASNGPANNSPLHF.

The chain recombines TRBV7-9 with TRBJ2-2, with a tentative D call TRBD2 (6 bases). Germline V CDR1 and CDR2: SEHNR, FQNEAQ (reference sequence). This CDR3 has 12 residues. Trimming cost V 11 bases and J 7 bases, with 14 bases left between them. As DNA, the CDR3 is TGTGCCCTTACTAGCATGAGCGGGGAGCTGTTTTTT. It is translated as CALTSMSGELFF.

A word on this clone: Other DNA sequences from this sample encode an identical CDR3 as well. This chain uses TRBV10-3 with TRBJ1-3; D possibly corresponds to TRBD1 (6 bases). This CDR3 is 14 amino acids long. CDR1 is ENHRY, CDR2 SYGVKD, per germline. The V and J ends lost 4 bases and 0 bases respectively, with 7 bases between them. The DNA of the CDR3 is TGTGCCATCAGTGTAGGGGGCTCTGGAAACACCATATATTTT. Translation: CAISVGGSGNTIYF.

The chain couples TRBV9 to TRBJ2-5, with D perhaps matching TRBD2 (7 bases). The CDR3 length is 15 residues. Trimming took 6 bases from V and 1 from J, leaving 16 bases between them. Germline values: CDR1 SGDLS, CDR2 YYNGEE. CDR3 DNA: TGTGCCAGCACCATTACGGGGGGCCGCCAAGAGACCCAGTACTTC. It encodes CASTITGGRQETQYF. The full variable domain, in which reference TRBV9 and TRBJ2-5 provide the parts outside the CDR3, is DSGVTQTPKHLITATGQRVTLRCSPRSGDLSVYWYQQSLDQGLQFLIQYYNGEERAKGNILERFSAQQFPDLHSELNLSSLELGDSALYFCASTITGGRQETQYFGPGTRLLVL.

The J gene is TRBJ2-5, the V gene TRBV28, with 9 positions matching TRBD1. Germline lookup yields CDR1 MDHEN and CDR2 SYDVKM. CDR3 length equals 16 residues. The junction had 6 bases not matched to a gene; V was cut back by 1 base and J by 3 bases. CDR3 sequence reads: CASSLYGTGIEETQYF. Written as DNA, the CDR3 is TGTGCCAGCAGTTTATATGGGACAGGGATCGAAGAGACCCAGTACTTC.

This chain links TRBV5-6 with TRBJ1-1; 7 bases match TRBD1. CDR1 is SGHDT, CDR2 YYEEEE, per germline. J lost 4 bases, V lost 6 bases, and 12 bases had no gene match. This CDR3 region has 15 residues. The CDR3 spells CASNSATGEGTEAFF. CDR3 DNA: TGTGCCAGCAACTCCGCAACAGGGGAGGGCACTGAAGCTTTCTTT.

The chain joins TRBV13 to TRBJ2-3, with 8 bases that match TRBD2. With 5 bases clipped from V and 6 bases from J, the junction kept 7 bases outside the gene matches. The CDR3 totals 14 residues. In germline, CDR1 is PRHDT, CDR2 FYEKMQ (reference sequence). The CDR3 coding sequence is TGTGCCAGCAGCCCCGGGACTAGGGGCGATACGCAGTATTTT. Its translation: CASSPGTRGDTQYF.

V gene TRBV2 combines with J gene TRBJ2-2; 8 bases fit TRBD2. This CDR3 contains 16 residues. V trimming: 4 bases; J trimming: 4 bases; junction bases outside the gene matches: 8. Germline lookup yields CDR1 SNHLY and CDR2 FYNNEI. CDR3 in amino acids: CASSVGASGLTGELFF. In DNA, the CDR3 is TGTGCCAGCAGTGTGGGGGCTAGCGGGCTCACCGGGGAGCTGTTTTTT.

CDR3 loop: CAWRGLEYYEQYF. Written as DNA, the CDR3 is TGTGCCTGGAGGGGACTAGAGTACTACGAGCAGTACTTC. The chain links TRBV30 to TRBJ2-7, with 8 bases lining up with TRBD2. Trimming removed 3 bases from V and 3 bases from J; junction bases left unmatched: 4. This CDR3 has 13 amino acids. Germline-derived CDR1 and CDR2 are GTSNPN and SVGIG (reference sequence).

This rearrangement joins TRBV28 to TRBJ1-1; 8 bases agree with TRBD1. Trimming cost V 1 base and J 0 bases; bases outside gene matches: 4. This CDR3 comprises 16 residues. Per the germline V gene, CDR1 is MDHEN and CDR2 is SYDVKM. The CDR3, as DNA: TGTGCCAGCAGTTTATCCCCAGGGGGCATGAACACTGAAGCTTTCTTT. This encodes CASSLSPGGMNTEAFF.

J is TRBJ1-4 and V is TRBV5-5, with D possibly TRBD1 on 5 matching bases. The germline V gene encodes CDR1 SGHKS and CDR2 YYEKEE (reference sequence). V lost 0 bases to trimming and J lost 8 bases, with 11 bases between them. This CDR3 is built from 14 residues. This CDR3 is CASSLDRFAEKLFF. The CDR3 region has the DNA TGTGCCAGCAGCTTGGACAGGTTCGCGGAAAAACTGTTTTTT.

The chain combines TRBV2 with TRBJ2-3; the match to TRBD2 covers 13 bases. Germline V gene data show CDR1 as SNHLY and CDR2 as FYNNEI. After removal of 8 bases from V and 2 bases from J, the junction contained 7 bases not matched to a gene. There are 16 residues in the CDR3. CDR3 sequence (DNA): TGTGCCAGCGTCCCGACTAGCGGGGGGAACACAGATACGCAGTATTTT. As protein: CASVPTSGGNTDTQYF.

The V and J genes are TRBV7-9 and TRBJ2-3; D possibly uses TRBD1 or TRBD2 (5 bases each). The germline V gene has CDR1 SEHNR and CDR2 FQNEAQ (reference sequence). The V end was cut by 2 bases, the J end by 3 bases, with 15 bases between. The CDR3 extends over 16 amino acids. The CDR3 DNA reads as TGTGCCAGCAGCTTACGGGACGGTGGAGAAACAGATACGCAGTATTTT. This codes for CASSLRDGGETDTQYF.

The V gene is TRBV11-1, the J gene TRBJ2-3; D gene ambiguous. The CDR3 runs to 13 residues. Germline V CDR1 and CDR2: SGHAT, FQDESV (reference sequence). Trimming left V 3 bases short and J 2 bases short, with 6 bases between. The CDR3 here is CASSFGLTDTQYF. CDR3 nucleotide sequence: TGTGCCAGCAGCTTCGGGCTCACAGATACGCAGTATTTT.

The CDR3 nucleotides are TGTGCCAGTAGTATACCAGGGGACTATGGCTACACCTTC. It translates to CASSIPGDYGYTF. This chain joins TRBV19 and TRBJ1-2, with D tentatively TRBD1 (6 bases). V shed 2 bases and J shed 3 bases, with 7 bases lying between them. This CDR3 has 13 residues. From germline, CDR1 is LNHDA and CDR2 SQIVND (reference sequence).

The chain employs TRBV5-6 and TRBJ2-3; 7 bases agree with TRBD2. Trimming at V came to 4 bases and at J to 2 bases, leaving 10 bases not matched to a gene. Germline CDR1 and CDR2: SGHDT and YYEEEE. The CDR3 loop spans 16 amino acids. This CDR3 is CASSQGTTHYTDTQYF. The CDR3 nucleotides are TGTGCCAGCAGCCAAGGGACTACCCATTACACAGATACGCAGTATTTT.

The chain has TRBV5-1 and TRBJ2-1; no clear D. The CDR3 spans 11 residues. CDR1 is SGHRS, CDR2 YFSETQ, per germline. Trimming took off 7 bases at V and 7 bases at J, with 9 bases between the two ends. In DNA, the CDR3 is TGCGCCAGCCTTATGGGTAATGAGCAGTTCTTC. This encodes CASLMGNEQFF.

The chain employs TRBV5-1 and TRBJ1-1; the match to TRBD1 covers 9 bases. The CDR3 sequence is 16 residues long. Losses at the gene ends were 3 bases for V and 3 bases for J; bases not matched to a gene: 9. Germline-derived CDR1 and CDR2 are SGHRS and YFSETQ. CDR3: CASSWSVDRGDTEAFF. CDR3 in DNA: TGCGCCAGCAGCTGGAGTGTAGACAGGGGGGACACTGAAGCTTTCTTT. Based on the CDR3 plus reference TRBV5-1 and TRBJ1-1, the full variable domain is KAGVTQTPRYLIKTRGQQVTLSCSPISGHRSVSWYQQTPGQGLQFLFEYFSETQRNKGNFPGRFSGRQFSNSRSEMNVSTLELGDSALYLCASSWSVDRGDTEAFFGQGTRLTVV.

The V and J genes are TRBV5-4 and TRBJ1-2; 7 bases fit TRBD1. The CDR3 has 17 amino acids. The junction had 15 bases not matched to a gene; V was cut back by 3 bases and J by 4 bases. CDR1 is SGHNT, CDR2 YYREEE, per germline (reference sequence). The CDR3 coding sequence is TGTGCCAGCAGCTCCAATTGGGGGGGCACAGGGGTCTATGGCTACACCTTC. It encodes CASSSNWGGTGVYGYTF.

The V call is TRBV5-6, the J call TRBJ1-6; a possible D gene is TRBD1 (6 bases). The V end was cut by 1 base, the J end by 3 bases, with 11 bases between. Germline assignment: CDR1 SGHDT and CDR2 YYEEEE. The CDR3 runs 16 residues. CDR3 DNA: TGTGCCAGCAGCTTGTCAGGGGACAACTATAATTCACCCCTCCACTTT. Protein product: CASSLSGDNYNSPLHF.

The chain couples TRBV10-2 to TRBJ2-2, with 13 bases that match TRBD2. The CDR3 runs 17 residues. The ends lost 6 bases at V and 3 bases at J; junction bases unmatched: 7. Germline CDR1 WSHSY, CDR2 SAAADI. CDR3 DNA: TGCGCCAGCAGGGACGGACTAGCGGGAGTTGACACCGGGGAGCTGTTTTTT. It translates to CASRDGLAGVDTGELFF.